The rows below give T cell receptor beta chains drawn from one sample of a study of vaccination effects on CD4 cells after COVID-19. These receptors lack a known antigen. Clones were read by immunoSEQ multiplex PCR, and TCRdb kept only the in-frame ones, dropping some. The repertoire includes 35,000 to 40,000 clones, approximately 80% of them detected once, and roughly 2% sits in the top ten. Specimen: CD4+ T cells from PBMCs cultured with HCoV-NL63 spike peptides, collected after COVID-19 vaccination. Receptors were obtained from a human donor who received a COVID-19 vaccine. Some clones in this sample may be carry-over from other donors' samples. Each CDR3 is given with its conserved first and last residue. The order of the fields is D gene, CDR3 length, J gene, V gene, clone size, CDR3 DNA, CDR3 protein. The D gene is left open where the match is weak. Some rows have no size entry. The others give once, few or many, or a class for an expanded clone.

>TRBD2|16|TRBJ2-1|TRBV24-1|few
TGTGCCACCAGTGACCCCCTTGCGGGGGCCTACAATGAGCAGTTCTTC
CATSDPLAGAYNEQFF
>NA|16|TRBJ1-5|TRBV19|NA
TGTGCCAGTAGTATAGGGGCAGGTAGGAGCAATCAGCCCCAGCATTTT
CASSIGAGRSNQPQHF
>NA|16|TRBJ1-2|TRBV28|NA
TGTGCCAGCAGTTTATTGTTGGGCAGGGCTCGCTATGGCTACACCTTC
CASSLLLGRARYGYTF
>NA|14|TRBJ2-2|TRBV7-2|NA
TGTGCCAGCAGCTTTACAAAGAACACCGGGGAGCTGTTTTTT
CASSFTKNTGELFF
>NA|12|TRBJ2-3|TRBV4-1|once
TGCGCCAGCGGGGAGGGCACAGATACGCAGTATTTT
CASGEGTDTQYF
>NA|11|TRBJ1-4|TRBV2|NA
TGTGCCAGCAGTTGGAATGAAAAACTGTTTTTT
CASSWNEKLFF
>NA|17|TRBJ1-1|TRBV4-1|NA
TGCGCCAGCAGCCTCACAGTATTACAGGCAAGGAACACTGAAGCTTTCTTT
CASSLTVLQARNTEAFF
>NA|11|TRBJ1-2|TRBV12-3/TRBV12-4|NA
TGTGCCAGCAGCAATAACTATGGCTACACCTTC
CASSNNYGYTF
>NA|14|TRBJ2-1|TRBV7-2|NA
TGTGCCAGCAGCTTAGAAAAGTTCTACAATGAGCAGTTCTTC
CASSLEKFYNEQFF
>NA|17|TRBJ1-4|TRBV19|NA
TGTGCCAGTAGTATGTTAAAGGGAAGGGGCTCTAATGAAAAACTGTTTTTT
CASSMLKGRGSNEKLFF
>TRBD1|15|TRBJ1-4|TRBV14|NA
TGTGCCAGCAGCCGGAACAGGGGGGTTAATGAAAAACTGTTTTTT
CASSRNRGVNEKLFF
>NA|14|TRBJ1-2|TRBV29-1|NA
TGCAGCGTCCCTCCCCAGGGCGGGGGTGGTGGCTACACCTTC
CSVPPQGGGGGYTF
>NA|13|TRBJ2-3|TRBV6-4|NA
TGTGCCAGCAGTGAGCAGAGCACAGATACGCAGTATTTT
CASSEQSTDTQYF
>NA|14|TRBJ2-1|TRBV19|NA
TGTGCCAGTAGTCCCCCAGGGGCCCTCAATGAGCAGTTCTTC
CASSPPGALNEQFF
>TRBD1|17|TRBJ1-1|TRBV5-8|NA
TGTGCCAGCCCACGAGTCGGGACAGCTGAGATGAACACTGAAGCTTTCTTT
CASPRVGTAEMNTEAFF
>NA|15|TRBJ2-1|TRBV24-1|NA
TGTGCCACCAGTGACCATCAGGGGTGGGTCAATGAGCAGTTCTTC
CATSDHQGWVNEQFF
>NA|14|TRBJ1-2|TRBV7-2|NA
TGTGCCAGCAGCTTAGATGGGGGCGCCTATGGCTACACCTTC
CASSLDGGAYGYTF
>TRBD2|18|TRBJ2-3|TRBV6-1|NA
TGTGCCAGCAGTGTAATGAGCGGGGGGGCGCTTTTTGGAGATACGCAGTATTTT
CASSVMSGGALFGDTQYF
>NA|11|TRBJ2-3|TRBV29-1|NA
TGCAGCGTCAGGGATTCCGATACGCAGTATTTT
CSVRDSDTQYF
>TRBD1|16|TRBJ2-4|TRBV4-1|NA
TGCGCCAGCAGCCCGCAGGGGGAAGTGGGCAAAAACATTCAGTACTTC
CASSPQGEVGKNIQYF
>NA|15|TRBJ1-5|TRBV10-3|NA
TGTGCCATCAGTACAGGGCCCAGGGGCAATCAGCCCCAGCATTTT
CAISTGPRGNQPQHF
>NA|12|TRBJ2-3|TRBV29-1|NA
TGCAGCGTTACTAGTGGCACAGATACGCAGTATTTT
CSVTSGTDTQYF
>NA|13|TRBJ1-5|TRBV2|NA
TGTGCCAGCATACTGGGGCAAGGTCAGCCCCAGCATTTT
CASILGQGQPQHF
>NA|15|TRBJ2-3|TRBV19|NA
TGTGCCAGTAGTCCCAGGACAGGGAGGGCAGATACGCAGTATTTT
CASSPRTGRADTQYF
>NA|16|TRBJ2-1|TRBV5-1|NA
TGCGCCAGCAGCCTTTACGGGCCCCAGGCGTCGGGTGAGCAGTTCTTC
CASSLYGPQASGEQFF
>TRBD2|16|TRBJ2-1|TRBV10-1|NA
TGCGCCAGCAGTAGATTAGCGGGGGGAACTTTTAATGAGCAGTTCTTC
CASSRLAGGTFNEQFF
>NA|13|TRBJ1-2|TRBV7-2|NA
TGTGCCAGCAGCTTAGGTTGGGGGCTCGGCTACACCTTC
CASSLGWGLGYTF
>NA|16|TRBJ2-6|TRBV7-3|NA
TGTGCCAGCAGCACAGCCCGGATCTCTGGGGCCAACGTCCTGACTTTC
CASSTARISGANVLTF
>NA|15|TRBJ2-1|TRBV27|NA
TGTGCCAGCGGGGGACAAGCAGGCTCCTACAATGAGCAGTTCTTC
CASGGQAGSYNEQFF
>NA|18|TRBJ1-6|TRBV7-9|few
TGTGCCAGCAGCCTTAGGACGGCTGAGGGCTCCTATAATTCACCCCTCCACTTT
CASSLRTAEGSYNSPLHF
>NA|13|TRBJ2-1|TRBV18|NA
TGTGCCAGCTCACCAACGGGGGTGCAGGAGCAGTTCTTC
CASSPTGVQEQFF
>NA|14|TRBJ2-3|TRBV2|NA
TGTGCCAGCAGTGCAGGGCAGAGCACAGATACGCAGTATTTT
CASSAGQSTDTQYF
>TRBD1|14|TRBJ1-1|TRBV4-3|NA
TGCGCCAGCAGCCAAGTACACAGGGGCGGTGAAGCTTTCTTT
CASSQVHRGGEAFF
>TRBD1|15|TRBJ1-5|TRBV7-2|NA
TGTGCCAGCAGCGTCTCGGGACAGGGCAATCAGCCCCAGCATTTT
CASSVSGQGNQPQHF
>NA|14|TRBJ1-6|TRBV7-9|NA
TGTGCCAGCAGCGTGCGGGGGTCGCATTCACCCCTCCACTTT
CASSVRGSHSPLHF
>NA|16|TRBJ1-5|TRBV21-1|NA
TGTGCCAGCAGCAAAGGCCCCAGGGAGGGCAATCAGCCCCAGCATTTT
CASSKGPREGNQPQHF
>TRBD1|16|TRBJ1-2|TRBV5-1|NA
TGCGCCAGCAGCTCGCGGACAGGGAAGATTACTTATGGCTACACCTTC
CASSSRTGKITYGYTF
>TRBD2|13|TRBJ2-1|TRBV5-6|once
TGTGCCAGCAGCTATGGGACTAGCAGAGAGCAGTTCTTC
CASSYGTSREQFF
>TRBD2|16|TRBJ2-3|TRBV5-1|NA
TGCGCCAGCAGCGTGACTAGCGGGGGAAAAACAGATACGCAGTATTTT
CASSVTSGGKTDTQYF
>NA|14|TRBJ1-2|TRBV19|NA
TGTGCCAGTAGTACGTGGACAGAGCGCTATGGCTACACCTTC
CASSTWTERYGYTF
>NA|15|TRBJ2-5|TRBV4-1|NA
TGCGCCAGCAGCCAAGATTATAGGGTTCGAGAGACCCAGTACTTC
CASSQDYRVRETQYF
>NA|16|TRBJ2-5|TRBV14|NA
TGTGCCAGCAGCCAAGATGAGGCAGTTCGGGGTGAGACCCAGTACTTC
CASSQDEAVRGETQYF
>TRBD1|13|TRBJ1-1|TRBV29-1|NA
TGCAGCGTTGAGGGACAGGGGGGCACTGAAGCTTTCTTT
CSVEGQGGTEAFF
>NA|21|TRBJ2-1|TRBV1|NA
TGCACCAGCAGCCAAGAATGGATCGTTTCCGTCACTCGGGGGGCTAAGGATGAGCAGTTCTTC
CTSSQEWIVSVTRGAKDEQFF
>NA|13|TRBJ2-6|TRBV7-9|NA
TGTGCCAGCATCAATTCTGGGGCCAACGTCCTGACTTTC
CASINSGANVLTF
>NA|13|TRBJ1-4|TRBV19|NA
TGTGCCAGTAGTGATGGATTTAATGAAAAACTGTTTTTT
CASSDGFNEKLFF
>TRBD1|13|TRBJ2-5|TRBV10-3|NA
TGTGCCATCAGTCCGGGACAGCAAGAGACCCAGTACTTC
CAISPGQQETQYF
>TRBD1|17|TRBJ2-3|TRBV6-2/TRBV6-3|NA
TGTGCCAGCAGTTACCCCCGGGCAGGGGGCAGAACAGATACGCAGTATTTT
CASSYPRAGGRTDTQYF
>NA|14|TRBJ1-4|TRBV30|NA
TGTGCCTGGAGGACGGGTCTTTCTAATGAAAAACTGTTTTTT
CAWRTGLSNEKLFF
>NA|15|TRBJ1-1|TRBV7-8|NA
TGTGCCAGCAGCTTAGCTCCCAGCTGGAACACTGAAGCTTTCTTT
CASSLAPSWNTEAFF